These 30 T cell receptor beta chains were sequenced from one sample in a study of T cells in localized non-small cell lung cancer. The protocol was immunoSEQ multiplex PCR, while the TCRdb copy is restricted to in-frame clones and leaves out a portion. The sample lists about 1,600 clones, roughly a sixth seen once, with more than 9.5% in the top ten. Sequenced material: normal lung tissue next to the tumor, taken before any cancer treatment. The origin of the receptors is a male donor older than 55 with stage III squamous cell lung carcinoma.

There are a few counts of this clone. The rearrangement uses TRBV6-8 and TRBJ1-5; D is possibly TRBD1 (5 bases). This CDR3 is built from 12 residues. Germline V gives CDR1 MNHGY, CDR2 SAAAGT. V lost 5 bases and J lost 6, with 8 bases in between. The CDR3 spells CASSKGTQPQHF. The DNA for the CDR3 is TGTGCCAGCAGTAAGGGGACTCAGCCCCAGCATTTT.

This clone turned up a few times. For the CDR3, the DNA is TGTGCCAGCAGTGAAGTTAGTCTAGCGATAGATACGCAGTATTTT. Translating gives CASSEVSLAIDTQYF. This rearrangement joins TRBV25-1 to TRBJ2-3, with TRBD2 as a possible D gene (6 bases). This CDR3 has 15 residues. V lost 2 bases to trimming and J lost 5 bases, with 14 bases between them. Germline lookup yields CDR1 MGHDK and CDR2 SYGVNS.

This chain uses TRBV6-8 with TRBJ2-5; D possibly corresponds to TRBD1 (6 bases). The CDR3 consists of 13 residues. Germline CDR1 reads MNHGY; CDR2 reads SAAAGT. V shed 8 bases and J shed 4 bases, with 14 bases lying between them. The CDR3, as DNA: TGTGCCAGCTCGAAGGGGGTTCGAGAGACCCAGTACTTC. This translates into CASSKGVRETQYF.

CDR3 sequence (DNA): TGCGCCAGCAGCTTTGACGGGGCCCAACGTGGGGAGCTGTTTTTT. Its translation is CASSFDGAQRGELFF. This sequence joins TRBV5-1 and TRBJ2-2; D is tentatively TRBD1 or TRBD2 (5 bases each). Germline loops: CDR1 SGHRS, CDR2 YFSETQ. Trimming stripped 2 bases from V and 8 bases from J, with 16 bases between. The CDR3 has 15 amino acids. The entire variable domain, with the rest obtained from reference TRBV5-1 and TRBJ2-2, is as follows: KAGVTQTPRYLIKTRGQQVTLSCSPISGHRSVSWYQQTPGQGLQFLFEYFSETQRNKGNFPGRFSGRQFSNSRSEMNVSTLELGDSALYLCASSFDGAQRGELFFGEGSRLTVL.

This clone has only a few counts. The V and J genes are TRBV28 and TRBJ2-3; maybe TRBD1 (6 bases). Germline V CDR1 and CDR2: MDHEN, SYDVKM. Deletions cut 6 bases from V and 4 bases from J, with 14 bases between. This CDR3 has 14 residues. CDR3 amino acids: CASSSRQVADTQYF. The CDR3 DNA sequence: TGTGCCAGCAGCTCACGACAGGTCGCAGATACGCAGTATTTT.

The chain has TRBV29-1 and TRBJ1-1; 8 bases are shared with TRBD1. Germline CDR1 is SQVTM and CDR2 is ANQGSEA. Trimming at V came to 6 bases and at J to 4 bases, leaving 4 bases not matched to a gene. The CDR3 is made up of 12 amino acids. CDR3 protein: CSVRTGGTEAFF. Written as DNA, the CDR3 is TGCAGCGTACGAACAGGGGGCACTGAAGCTTTCTTT.

This chain joins TRBV29-1 and TRBJ2-3; 11 bases map to TRBD2. Trimming at V came to 5 bases and at J to 4 bases, leaving 5 bases not matched to a gene. The CDR3 totals 14 residues. The V gene's germline CDR1 is SQVTM and CDR2 ANQGSEA. CDR3 DNA: TGCAGCGTTCTTAGCGGGGGGGCATCAGATACGCAGTATTTT. This codes for CSVLSGGASDTQYF.

Relative to its sample, this clone is medium-sized. The chain couples TRBV11-3 to TRBJ2-7, with D perhaps matching TRBD1 (6 bases). Germline V lookup: CDR1 SGHNT, CDR2 YENEEA. The CDR3 is 15 amino acids. The ends were cut back, 6 bases at V and 4 bases at J, with 19 bases in the middle. CDR3 region: CASRLTGSDEYEQYF. The CDR3 DNA follows: TGTGCCAGCAGGCTAACAGGGTCTGACGAGTACGAGCAGTACTTC.

The chain combines TRBV19 with TRBJ2-3; D perhaps matches TRBD1 (6 bases). From germline, CDR1 is LNHDA and CDR2 SQIVND (reference sequence). There are 15 residues in the CDR3. V was trimmed by 3 bases and J by 7 bases, leaving 17 bases between them. In DNA form, the CDR3 reads TGTGCCAGTAGTATTACACAGGGATTAGAAAATACGCAGTATTTT. It encodes CASSITQGLENTQYF. Full variable domain (missing parts from reference TRBV19 and TRBJ2-3): DGGITQSPKYLFRKEGQNVTLSCEQNLNHDAMYWYRQDPGQGLRLIYYSQIVNDFQKGDIAEGYSVSREKKESFPLTVTSAQKNPTAFYLCASSITQGLENTQYFGPGTRLTVL.

A few counts support this clone. This chain links TRBV6-8 with TRBJ2-1; 11 bases fit TRBD2. In germline, CDR1 is MNHGY, CDR2 SAAAGT. The V gene end was trimmed by 5 bases and the J gene end by 7 bases; junction bases not matched to a gene: 19. This CDR3 contains 19 residues. The CDR3 nucleotides are TGTGCCAGCAGTCGGTTGGCGCCTAGCGGGGGGCTACCAAGGAATGAGCAGTTCTTC. This encodes CASSRLAPSGGLPRNEQFF.

Only a few counts were recorded for this clone. The chain uses TRBV9 and TRBJ1-3; D call uncertain. V was shortened by 5 bases and J by 0 bases, with 9 bases between the two germline ends. The CDR3 has 14 residues. CDR1 SGDLS and CDR2 YYNGEE come from the germline V gene. The CDR3 is CASSAIDSGNTIYF. CDR3 nucleotides: TGTGCCAGCAGTGCGATAGACTCTGGAAACACCATATATTTT.

The rearrangement links TRBV9 to TRBJ1-6; the D gene is possibly TRBD1 (6 bases). With 9 bases removed from V and 9 bases from J, the gap between germline ends came to 16 bases. The germline gives CDR1 SGDLS, CDR2 YYNGEE. This CDR3 contains 13 residues. CDR3 in DNA: TGTGCCACACGCGCCGGGGGGGCTTCACCCCTCCACTTT. Its translation is CATRAGGASPLHF.

A few counts support this clone. V usage is TRBV6-8 and J usage is TRBJ2-5, with 12 bases matching TRBD2. Per germline, CDR1 MNHGY and CDR2 SAAAGT. Trimming cost V 6 bases and J 4 bases; bases outside gene matches: 6. The CDR3 runs to 15 residues. This chain's CDR3 is CASRLLAGGRETQYF. CDR3 nucleotide sequence: TGTGCCAGCAGACTTCTAGCGGGGGGGCGAGAGACCCAGTACTTC.

J is TRBJ1-3 and V is TRBV11-3; the D gene is possibly TRBD1 (5 bases). The CDR3 has 16 residues. With 5 bases removed from V and 4 bases from J, the gap between germline ends came to 18 bases. Germline lookup yields CDR1 SGHNT and CDR2 YENEEA. CDR3 DNA sequence: TGTGCCAGCAGCCCCACAGGACCCCTCCTGGGAAACACCATATATTTT. It yields the protein CASSPTGPLLGNTIYF. Combining the CDR3 with reference TRBV11-3 and TRBJ1-3 gives the whole variable domain EAGVVQSPRYKIIEKKQPVAFWCNPISGHNTLYWYLQNLGQGPELLIRYENEEAVDDSQLPKDRFSAERLKGVDSTLKIQPAELGDSAVYLCASSPTGPLLGNTIYFGEGSWLTVV.

The chain uses TRBV11-3 and TRBJ2-2; 7 positions match TRBD1. Germline lookup yields CDR1 SGHNT and CDR2 YENEEA. Unmatched junction bases numbered 3, after V lost 3 bases and J lost 2 bases. This CDR3 contains 15 residues. CDR3 loop: CASSFGTANTGELFF. CDR3 in DNA: TGTGCCAGCAGCTTCGGGACAGCCAACACCGGGGAGCTGTTTTTT.

This chain connects TRBV25-1 to TRBJ2-5, with D unresolved. The germline CDR1 and CDR2 sequences are MGHDK and SYGVNS. The CDR3 runs to 16 residues. The V end was cut by 0 bases, the J end by 3 bases, with 14 bases between. CDR3 sequence: CASSEYRLVGKETQYF. The CDR3 DNA reads as TGTGCCAGCAGTGAATATAGGTTGGTAGGGAAAGAGACCCAGTACTTC.

This chain uses TRBV29-1 with TRBJ2-7; the match to TRBD1 covers 11 bases. The CDR3 consists of 16 residues. Trimming took 6 bases from V and 6 from J; bases not matched to a gene: 16. Per the germline V gene, CDR1 is SQVTM and CDR2 is ANQGSEA. This chain's CDR3 is CSVRTGGVQGPAEQYF. CDR3 coding DNA: TGCAGCGTCCGGACAGGGGGCGTTCAGGGCCCAGCCGAGCAGTACTTC.

This clone was observed a few times. The chain employs TRBV28 and TRBJ1-1; maybe TRBD1 (6 bases). This CDR3 is 14 amino acids long. V shed 7 bases and J shed 5 bases, with 17 bases lying between them. Germline V gives CDR1 MDHEN, CDR2 SYDVKM. CDR3 protein: CASTGGALETEAFF. DNA of the CDR3: TGTGCCAGCACCGGGGGGGCCCTCGAAACTGAAGCTTTCTTT. The variable domain in full, completed from reference TRBV28 and TRBJ1-1, reads DVKVTQSSRYLVKRTGEKVFLECVQDMDHENMFWYRQDPGLGLRLIYFSYDVKMKEKGDIPEGYSVSREKKERFSLILESASTNQTSMYLCASTGGALETEAFFGQGTRLTVV.

CDR3 sequence: CASSSTSGGLTDTQYF. The CDR3 bases are TGTGCCAGCAGCTCGACTAGCGGGGGACTGACAGATACGCAGTATTTT. The chain carries TRBV11-3 and TRBJ2-3; 12 bases align to TRBD2. Germline values: CDR1 SGHNT, CDR2 YENEEA. J lost 3 bases, V lost 4 bases, and 5 bases had no gene match. There are 16 residues in the CDR3.

Judged by abundance, this clone is medium-sized. The rearrangement links TRBV11-3 to TRBJ2-2; D is uncertain. Germline CDR1 is SGHNT and CDR2 is YENEEA. The CDR3 sequence is 16 residues long. V was clipped by 2 bases and J by 3 bases, with 13 bases between them. CDR3 loop: CASSLKVRADTGELFF. The CDR3, as DNA: TGTGCCAGCAGCTTAAAAGTACGGGCGGACACCGGGGAGCTGTTTTTT.

Relative to its sample, this clone is medium-sized. The V gene is TRBV11-3, the J gene TRBJ1-4, with 7 bases aligning to TRBD1. This CDR3 contains 14 residues. Germline lookup yields CDR1 SGHNT and CDR2 YENEEA. With V trimmed by 5 bases and J by 8 bases, 8 bases remained unmatched. The CDR3, as DNA: TGTGCCAGCAGCCCGGGACAGAGAAGAGAAAAACTGTTTTTT. Its protein product is CASSPGQRREKLFF.

This sequence joins TRBV11-3 and TRBJ1-2, with 9 bases matching TRBD1. This CDR3 contains 15 residues. Trimming removed 8 bases from V and 2 bases from J; junction bases left unmatched: 9. Germline CDR1 reads SGHNT; CDR2 reads YENEEA. CDR3 in DNA: TGTGCCAGCGACGACGGGACAGGGAGGAACTATGGCTACACCTTC. This codes for CASDDGTGRNYGYTF.

Only a few counts were recorded for this clone. This chain links TRBV29-1 with TRBJ2-7, with unresolved D. Germline CDR1 and CDR2: SQVTM and ANQGSEA. V shed 6 bases and J shed 3 bases, with 15 bases lying between them. This CDR3 spans 13 amino acids. As DNA, the CDR3 is TGCAGCGTCACCCAGGTCGGTAACTACGAGCAGTACTTC. This encodes CSVTQVGNYEQYF.

Only a few counts were recorded for this clone. This chain uses TRBV6-8 with TRBJ2-7; 8 bases match TRBD2. Germline V gene sequence: CDR1 MNHGY, CDR2 SAAAGT. The CDR3 totals 16 residues. With 0 bases clipped from V and 1 base from J, the junction kept 5 bases outside the gene matches. In DNA, the CDR3 is TGTGCCAGCAGTTACTCGGAGCGGGGGACTTCCTACGAGCAGTACTTC. This gives the protein CASSYSERGTSYEQYF.

This clone is medium-sized. The chain is built from TRBV11-3 and TRBJ2-4, with a weak D call TRBD1 (6 bases). Trimming cost V 2 bases and J 0 bases, with 8 bases left between them. This CDR3 is built from 15 residues. In germline, CDR1 is SGHNT, CDR2 YENEEA. CDR3 nucleotide sequence: TGTGCCAGCAGCTTATGGACAGAAGCCAAAAACATTCAGTACTTC. Residues: CASSLWTEAKNIQYF.

The rearrangement joins TRBV6-8 to TRBJ1-5, with no clear D. The V end was cut by 6 bases, the J end by 1 base, with 13 bases between. Germline V gene sequence: CDR1 MNHGY, CDR2 SAAAGT. The CDR3 is made up of 15 amino acids. The CDR3 bases are TGTGCCAGCAGACTTCGACTGGAGAGCAATCAGCCCCAGCATTTT. The encoded protein is CASRLRLESNQPQHF.

J is TRBJ2-7 and V is TRBV28, with D perhaps TRBD1 or TRBD2 (7 bases each). The CDR3 has 16 amino acids. V was clipped by 8 bases and J by 0 bases, with 20 bases between them. The germline V gene has CDR1 MDHEN and CDR2 SYDVKM. CDR3: CASAQWGGQSSYEQYF. The CDR3 nucleotides read TGTGCCAGCGCCCAGTGGGGGGGACAGAGCTCCTACGAGCAGTACTTC.

This clone has a handful of counts. V is TRBV11-3 and J is TRBJ2-6; 7 bases match TRBD1. Germline CDR1 SGHNT, CDR2 YENEEA. J gave up 0 bases and V 3 bases, and 5 bases lay outside the gene matches. This CDR3 comprises 17 residues. Here the CDR3 DNA reads TGTGCCAGCAGCTTCGGGACAGCGAGCTCTGGGGCCAACGTCCTGACTTTC. It yields the protein CASSFGTASSGANVLTF.

This clone appeared a few times. The chain couples TRBV14 to TRBJ2-5; D possibly corresponds to TRBD1 (5 bases). V lost 0 bases to trimming and J lost 7 bases, with 12 bases between them. The germline V gene encodes CDR1 SGHDN and CDR2 FVKESK. This CDR3 spans 14 amino acids. The CDR3: CASSQERYQGTQYF. The CDR3 DNA is TGTGCCAGCAGCCAAGAACGGTACCAGGGGACCCAGTACTTC.

This clone was found a few times. The chain uses TRBV6-8 and TRBJ1-1; 10 bases match TRBD1. The CDR3 is 17 residues long. Germline lookup yields CDR1 MNHGY and CDR2 SAAAGT. After removal of 0 bases from V and 0 bases from J, the junction contained 4 bases not matched to a gene. The CDR3 spells CASSYSLTGGLNTEAFF. The CDR3 nucleotides read TGTGCCAGCAGTTACTCGTTGACAGGGGGCTTGAACACTGAAGCTTTCTTT.